The 15 T cell receptor beta chains below were found in one sample sequenced in a study of T cells in Graves' hyperthyroidism and ophthalmopathy. Amplified TCR beta CDR3 regions came from RNA transcripts. With the HTBI primer set, the TCR CDR3 went through a first round of RT-PCR. TCRdb re-derived calls from the multiplex PCR reads in MiXCR, one entry per CDR3 protein. The table lists 330,000 or so distinct CDR3 sequences, approximately 18% of them singletons. Sequencing was performed on blood. The receptors stem from a man over 45 with Graves' ophthalmopathy.

The table lists this clonotype with a few counts. The rearrangement joins TRBV27 to TRBJ2-1, with a weak D call TRBD2 (5 bases). The V gene lost 0 bases and the J gene lost 2 bases, with 8 bases spanning the gap. This CDR3 contains 15 residues. Germline V CDR1 and CDR2: MNHEY, SMNVEV (reference sequence). The CDR3 is CASSLSVGAYNEQFF. The CDR3 nucleotides are TGTGCCAGCAGTTTATCTGTGGGAGCCTACAATGAGCAGTTCTTC.

Ten or more counts support this clonotype. The chain is built from TRBV10-1 and TRBJ2-3, with D perhaps being TRBD1 or TRBD2 (5 bases each). With 2 bases removed from V and 2 bases from J, the gap between germline ends came to 14 bases. The V gene's germline CDR1 is WNHNN and CDR2 SYGVQD (reference sequence). The CDR3 runs to 16 residues. CDR3 loop: CASSEGRGPATDTQYF. CDR3 coding DNA: TGCGCCAGCAGTGAGGGAAGGGGACCGGCCACAGATACGCAGTATTTT.

This clonotype has a handful of counts. V usage is TRBV6-4 and J usage is TRBJ2-3, with 10 bases that match TRBD2. The CDR3 runs 16 residues. Germline V CDR1 and CDR2: MRHNA, SNTAGT. V trimming: 0 bases; J trimming: 2 bases; junction bases outside the gene matches: 2. The CDR3 here is CASSDSSGRATDTQYF. The CDR3 DNA reads TGTGCCAGCAGTGACTCGAGCGGGAGGGCCACAGATACGCAGTATTTT.

This clonotype was picked up a small number of times. This chain links TRBV28 with TRBJ2-2, with TRBD2 matching 7 bases. CDR1 and CDR2 (germline): MDHEN, SYDVKM. V trimming: 4 bases; J trimming: 1 base; junction bases outside the gene matches: 6. The CDR3 is made up of 16 amino acids. CDR3 in DNA: TGTGCCAGCAGTTCGGCGACTAGCCAGAACACCGGGGAGCTGTTTTTT. It translates to CASSSATSQNTGELFF.

This clonotype was counted only a few times. The rearrangement links TRBV6-1 to TRBJ2-1; 12 bases align to TRBD2. V was clipped by 5 bases and J by 4 bases; unmatched bases: 3. The CDR3 loop spans 15 amino acids. CDR1 is MNHNS and CDR2 is SASEGT in the germline V gene. CDR3 coding DNA: TGTGCCAGCAGTAAGACTAGCGGGAGTTACAATGAGCAGTTCTTC. It is translated as CASSKTSGSYNEQFF.

This clonotype was observed many times. The chain employs TRBV2 and TRBJ2-5; no clear D. Germline loops: CDR1 SNHLY, CDR2 FYNNEI. V lost 0 bases and J lost 5, with 10 bases in between. The CDR3 covers 14 residues. CDR3 protein: CASSEAAAGETQYF. The CDR3 DNA follows: TGTGCCAGCAGTGAAGCGGCAGCTGGGGAGACCCAGTACTTC.

The sample holds a few counts of this clonotype. This chain connects TRBV9 to TRBJ2-5; no reliable D call. The CDR3 is 12 residues long. Germline loops: CDR1 SGDLS, CDR2 YYNGEE. The V end was cut by 3 bases, the J end by 4 bases, with 7 bases between. The CDR3: CASSGAGETQYF. CDR3 bases: TGTGCCAGCAGCGGGGCCGGAGAGACCCAGTACTTC. Complete variable domain (other parts from reference TRBV9 and TRBJ2-5): DSGVTQTPKHLITATGQRVTLRCSPRSGDLSVYWYQQSLDQGLQFLIQYYNGEERAKGNILERFSAQQFPDLHSELNLSSLELGDSALYFCASSGAGETQYFGPGTRLLVL.

This clonotype has only a few counts. The rearrangement uses TRBV29-1 and TRBJ2-1; 8 bases fit TRBD1. Germline CDR1 reads SQVTM; CDR2 reads ANQGSEA. V dropped 7 bases and J dropped 6; count of bases not matched to a gene: 8. The CDR3 has 13 residues. The CDR3 spells CSALTGDRNEQFF. The DNA for the CDR3 is TGCAGCGCGCTGACAGGGGATCGCAATGAGCAGTTCTTC.

J is TRBJ1-1 and V is TRBV6-1; no definite D call. The CDR3 totals 12 residues. Germline V gene sequence: CDR1 MNHNS, CDR2 SASEGT. Deletions cut 6 bases from V and 0 bases from J, with 5 bases between. CDR3 sequence (DNA): TGTGCCAGCAGATGGCTGAACACTGAAGCTTTCTTT. Its protein product is CASRWLNTEAFF.

This clonotype was observed many times. The CDR3 DNA follows: TGTGCCTGGAGTGTACAGGGAAGACGGGAAAAACTGTTTTTT. Translation gives CAWSVQGRREKLFF. The rearrangement links TRBV30 to TRBJ1-4, with D tentatively TRBD1 (6 bases). From germline, CDR1 is GTSNPN and CDR2 SVGIG (reference sequence). Trimming removed 0 bases from V and 8 bases from J, with 13 bases in between. CDR3 length: 14 amino acids. The full variable domain, in which reference TRBV30 and TRBJ1-4 provide the parts outside the CDR3, is SQTIHQWPATLVQPVGSPLSLECTVEGTSNPNLYWYRQAAGRGLQLLFYSVGIGQISSEVPQNLSASRPQDRQFILSSKKLLLSDSGFYLCAWSVQGRREKLFFGSGTQLSVL.

This clonotype was observed a handful of times. The chain employs TRBV5-6 and TRBJ1-2; TRBD1 agrees at 7 bases. The ends lost 9 bases at V and 2 bases at J; junction bases unmatched: 4. Germline lookup yields CDR1 SGHDT and CDR2 YYEEEE. The CDR3 has 12 amino acids. CDR3 loop: CATGQLNYGYTF. In nucleotides, the CDR3 is TGTGCCACGGGACAGCTGAACTATGGCTACACCTTC.

This clonotype was recorded a few times. The V call is TRBV30, the J call TRBJ2-3; 8 bases map to TRBD2. J was trimmed by 5 bases and V by 0 bases; bases with no gene match: 13. The CDR3 is made up of 17 amino acids. Germline CDR1 is GTSNPN and CDR2 is SVGIG (reference sequence). The CDR3 region has the DNA TGTGCCTGGAGTGTGAGGTATGGCGGGAGGCAAGAAGATACGCAGTATTTT. Residues: CAWSVRYGGRQEDTQYF.

This clonotype was picked up many times. The chain carries TRBV11-1 and TRBJ1-6; D unclear. CDR3 size: 12 residues. Germline V gene sequence: CDR1 SGHAT, CDR2 FQDESV (reference sequence). The ends were cut back, 3 bases at V and 10 bases at J, with 7 bases in the middle. The CDR3 bases are TGTGCCAGCAGCTTCTCGGGATCACCCCTCCACTTT. Amino acids: CASSFSGSPLHF.

In its sample, this clonotype was seen a few times. This chain connects TRBV5-1 to TRBJ2-6, with a weak D call TRBD2 (8 bases). The V end lost 7 bases, the J end lost 0 bases, and 17 bases lay between the germline ends. Per germline, CDR1 SGHRS and CDR2 YFSETQ. This CDR3 has 17 residues. CDR3 loop: CASCRDSGSSGANVLTF. The CDR3, as DNA: TGCGCCAGCTGTCGGGACAGCGGGAGCTCTGGGGCCAACGTCCTGACTTTC.

This clonotype was observed many times. The chain combines TRBV3-1 with TRBJ1-5; a weak D match, TRBD1 (6 bases). Between the trimmed V and J ends, which lost 4 bases and 4 bases, there was a span of 17 bases. Germline V CDR1 and CDR2: LGHDT, YNNKEL (reference sequence). The CDR3 extends over 16 amino acids. DNA for the CDR3: TGTGCCAGCAGCCTCAACGGGGGGGGCGGGAATCAGCCCCAGCATTTT. It encodes CASSLNGGGGNQPQHF.